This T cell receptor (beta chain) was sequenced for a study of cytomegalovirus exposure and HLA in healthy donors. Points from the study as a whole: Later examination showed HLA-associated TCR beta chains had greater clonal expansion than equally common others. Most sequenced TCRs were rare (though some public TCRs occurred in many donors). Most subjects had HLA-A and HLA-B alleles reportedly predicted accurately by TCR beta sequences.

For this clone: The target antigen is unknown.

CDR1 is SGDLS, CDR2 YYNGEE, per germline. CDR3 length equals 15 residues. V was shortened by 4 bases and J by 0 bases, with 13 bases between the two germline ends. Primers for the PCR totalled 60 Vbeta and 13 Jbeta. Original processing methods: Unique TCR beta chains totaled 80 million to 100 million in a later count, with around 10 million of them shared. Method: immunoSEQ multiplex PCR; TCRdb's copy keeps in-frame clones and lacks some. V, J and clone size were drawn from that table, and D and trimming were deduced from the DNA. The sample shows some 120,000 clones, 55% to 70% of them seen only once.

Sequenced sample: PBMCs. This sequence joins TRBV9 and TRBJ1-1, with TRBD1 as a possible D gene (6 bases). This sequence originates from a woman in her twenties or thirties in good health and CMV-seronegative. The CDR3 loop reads CASSPRTDVNTEAFF. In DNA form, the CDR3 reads TGTGCCAGCAGCCCCCGGACAGATGTGAACACTGAAGCTTTCTTT.